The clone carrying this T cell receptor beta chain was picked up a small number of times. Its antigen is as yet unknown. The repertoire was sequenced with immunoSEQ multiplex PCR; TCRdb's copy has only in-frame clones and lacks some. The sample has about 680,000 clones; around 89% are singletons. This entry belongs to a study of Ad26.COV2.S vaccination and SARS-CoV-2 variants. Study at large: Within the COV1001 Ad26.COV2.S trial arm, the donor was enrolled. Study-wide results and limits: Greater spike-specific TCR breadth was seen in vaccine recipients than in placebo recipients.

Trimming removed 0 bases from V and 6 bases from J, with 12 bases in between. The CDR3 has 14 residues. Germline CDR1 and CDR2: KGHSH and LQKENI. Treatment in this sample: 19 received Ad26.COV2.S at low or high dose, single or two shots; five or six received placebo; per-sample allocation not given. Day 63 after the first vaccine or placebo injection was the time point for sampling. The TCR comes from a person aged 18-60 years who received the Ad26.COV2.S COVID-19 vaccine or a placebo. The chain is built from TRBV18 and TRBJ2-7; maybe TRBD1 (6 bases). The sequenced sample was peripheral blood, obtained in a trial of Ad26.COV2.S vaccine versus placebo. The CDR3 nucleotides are TGTGCCAGCTCACCACCAACGGGACAAGGCGAGCAGTACTTC. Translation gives CASSPPTGQGEQYF.